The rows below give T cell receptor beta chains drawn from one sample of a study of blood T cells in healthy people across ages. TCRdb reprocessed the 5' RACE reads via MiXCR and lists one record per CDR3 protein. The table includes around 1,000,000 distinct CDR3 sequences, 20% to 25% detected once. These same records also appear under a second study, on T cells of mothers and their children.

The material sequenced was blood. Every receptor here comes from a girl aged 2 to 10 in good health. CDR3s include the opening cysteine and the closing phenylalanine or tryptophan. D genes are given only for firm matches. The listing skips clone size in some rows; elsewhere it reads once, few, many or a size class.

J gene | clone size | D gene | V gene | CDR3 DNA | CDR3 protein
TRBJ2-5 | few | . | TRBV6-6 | TGTGCCAGCAGTTACTCGAGGGGTCACCAAGAGACCCAGTACTTC | CASSYSRGHQETQYF
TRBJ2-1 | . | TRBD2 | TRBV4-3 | TGCGCCAACCCTGACCACCCGGGAGGGGCCAATGAGCAGTTCTTC | CANPDHPGGANEQFF
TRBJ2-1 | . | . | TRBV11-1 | TGTGCCAGCAGCGATTGGGACCTCGGGGCCAATGAGCAGTTCTTC | CASSDWDLGANEQFF
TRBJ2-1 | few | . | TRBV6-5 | TGTGCCAGCAGTTCCCCTAGCCCCAGGAGCTCCTACAATGAGCAGTTCTTC | CASSSPSPRSSYNEQFF
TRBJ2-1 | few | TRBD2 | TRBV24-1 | TGTGCCACCCGTAAGACTAGCGGGATCGATGAGCAGTTCTTC | CATRKTSGIDEQFF
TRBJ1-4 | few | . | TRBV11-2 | TGTGCCAGCAGCCTTACTCCAGTCCGGCTGGTAGCTGAAAAACTGTTTTTT | CASSLTPVRLVAEKLFF
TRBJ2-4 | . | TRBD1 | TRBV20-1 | TGCAGTGCTAACGGAGACAGGGCCTTCCTCGAAGTTCAGTACTTC | CSANGDRAFLEVQYF
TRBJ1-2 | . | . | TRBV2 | TGTGCCAGCAGATCCAATGGCTACACCTTC | CASRSNGYTF
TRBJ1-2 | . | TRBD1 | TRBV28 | TGTGCCAGCAGTCACGGGACAGAAAATGGCTACACCTTC | CASSHGTENGYTF
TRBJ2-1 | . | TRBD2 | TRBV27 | TGTGCCAGCAGAATAGACGGGACTAGCATCGTGAATGAGCAGTTCTTC | CASRIDGTSIVNEQFF
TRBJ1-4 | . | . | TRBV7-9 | TGTGCCAGCAGCGAAGGACTGCCGAATGAAAAACTGTTTTTT | CASSEGLPNEKLFF
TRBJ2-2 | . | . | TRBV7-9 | TGTGCCAGCAGCCCTCGGTCTATCGACACCGGGGAGCTGTTTTTT | CASSPRSIDTGELFF
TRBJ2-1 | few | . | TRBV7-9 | TGTGCCAGCAGTCTGGGGGATCTCAAGTTCTTC | CASSLGDLKFF
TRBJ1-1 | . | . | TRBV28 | TGTGCCAGCAGCCCAGCGGGGAGCGGGAACACTGAAGCTTTCTTT | CASSPAGSGNTEAFF
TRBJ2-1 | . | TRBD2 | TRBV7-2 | TGTGCCAGCAGCCTTCTCGGACTAGCGGGAAGGAATGAGCAGTTCTTC | CASSLLGLAGRNEQFF
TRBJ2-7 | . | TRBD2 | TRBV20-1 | TGCAGTGCTCACCGGGGCGCGGGGGAGGTTGACGTGCAGTACTTC | CSAHRGAGEVDVQYF
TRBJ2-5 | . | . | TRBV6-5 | TGTGCCAGCAGCCCTAGGACAACCTGGGGGGAGACCCAGTACTTC | CASSPRTTWGETQYF
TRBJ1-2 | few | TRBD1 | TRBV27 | TGTGCCAGCAGTTTAAGGGACAGCTCTGGCTACACCTTC | CASSLRDSSGYTF
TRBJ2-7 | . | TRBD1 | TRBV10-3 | TGTGCCATCAGAGAACCGGGACAGGGCCCCTACGAGCAGTACTTC | CAIREPGQGPYEQYF
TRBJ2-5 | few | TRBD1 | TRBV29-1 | TGCAGCGTTGGGACAGGGGGAGTTCAAGAGACCCAGTACTTC | CSVGTGGVQETQYF
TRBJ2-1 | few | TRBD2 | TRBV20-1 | TGCAGTGCTAGTAGCGGGAGTCAGATTTATGAGCAGTTCTTC | CSASSGSQIYEQFF
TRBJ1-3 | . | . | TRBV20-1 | TGCAGTGCTTCTCCCCCTGTGGGAAACACCATATATTTT | CSASPPVGNTIYF
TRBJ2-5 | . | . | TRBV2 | TGTGCCAGCAGTGAAGGAGGGGGGAGGGAGACCCAGTACTTC | CASSEGGGRETQYF
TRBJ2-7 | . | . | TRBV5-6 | TGTGCCAGCAGCTCCAGCCAGAGCGCCGACTACGAGCAGTACTTC | CASSSSQSADYEQYF
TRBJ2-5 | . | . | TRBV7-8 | TGTGCCAGCAGCTTAGCTTCCGGATTAGAGACCCAGTACTTC | CASSLASGLETQYF
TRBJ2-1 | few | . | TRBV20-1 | TGCAGTGCTAGAGCCCGGGGGGCCTCAAACTTCCGCTCCTACAATGAGCAGTTCTTC | CSARARGASNFRSYNEQFF
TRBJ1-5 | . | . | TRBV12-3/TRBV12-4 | TGTGCCAGCCGCCCGAGTGGAGGGGCCCTTAGCAATCAGCCCCAGCATTTT | CASRPSGGALSNQPQHF
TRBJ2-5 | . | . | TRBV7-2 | TGTGCCAGCAGCCCCTCAAGGGCCCTACACCAAGAGACCCAGTACTTC | CASSPSRALHQETQYF
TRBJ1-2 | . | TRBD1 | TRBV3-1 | TGTGCCAGCAGCCAAGACCTCGGACAGGTCGATGGCTACACCTTC | CASSQDLGQVDGYTF
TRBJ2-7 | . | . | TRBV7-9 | TGTGCCAGCAGCTTATGGGTCAACTACGAGCAGTACTTC | CASSLWVNYEQYF
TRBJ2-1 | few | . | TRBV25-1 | TGTGCCAGCAGTGAATCGCCCCCAAGGCAGGATGAGCAGTTCTTC | CASSESPPRQDEQFF
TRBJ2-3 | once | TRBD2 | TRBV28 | TGTGCCAGCAGTTTTCCAGGGACTAGCGGGATAACAGATACGCAGTATTTT | CASSFPGTSGITDTQYF
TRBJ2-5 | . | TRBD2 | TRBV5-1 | TGCGCCAGCAGCTTGGTAAAATTAGCGGGAGTAGAGACCCAGTACTTC | CASSLVKLAGVETQYF